This T cell receptor beta chain was sequenced during a study of T cells in Graves' hyperthyroidism and ophthalmopathy. Amplified TCR beta CDR3 regions derived from RNA transcripts. Carried out on the TCR CDR3, a first-round RT-PCR used the HTBI primer set. TCRdb re-called the multiplex PCR reads with MiXCR, one entry per CDR3 protein. The sample comprises about 640,000 distinct CDR3 sequences, around 13% of which are singletons, and about an eighth rests with the top ten. From germline, CDR1 is SGHDN and CDR2 FVKESK. The CDR3 totals 12 residues. Trimming removed 3 bases from V and 5 bases from J, with 8 bases in between. A word on this clonotype: Antigen: not known.

The PBMCs studied were ones that came from 10 ml fresh peripheral blood. General study points: Researchers found most expanded thyroid clonotypes above 0.001 in blood as well.

The sample was blood. The rearrangement uses TRBV14 and TRBJ2-7; either TRBD1 or TRBD2 may fit D (5 bases each). The receptor comes from a woman aged 50 to 60 with Graves' ophthalmopathy. The CDR3 spells CASSQGTHEQYF. CDR3 nucleotide sequence: TGTGCCAGCAGCCAGGGGACCCACGAGCAGTACTTC.